The clone carrying this T cell receptor (beta chain) was picked up one time. The target antigen is unknown. This entry comes from a study of cytomegalovirus exposure and HLA in healthy donors. General study findings and limits: There were a few CMV-associated chains whose specificity for CMV antigens was confirmed in vitro. Reports described diagnosis of cytomegalovirus status by the classifier as highly specific and sensitive. The listing of roughly 160 TCR beta chains classed them as cytomegalovirus-associated.

Data came from immunoSEQ multiplex PCR; TCRdb stores just in-frame clones and leaves some out. The sample lists 150,000 to 200,000 clones; approximately 87% were seen once. Per germline, CDR1 SGHRS and CDR2 YFSETQ. Trimming took 5 bases from V and 4 from J; bases not matched to a gene: 20. This CDR3 comprises 19 residues. The clonotype originates from a woman in her 30s in good health and CMV-seronegative. The sample was PBMCs. The J gene is TRBJ2-7, the V gene TRBV5-1; 11 positions agree with TRBD2. The CDR3 here is CASSGRSAATGTSGYEQYF. CDR3 nucleotide sequence: TGCGCCAGCAGTGGCAGGAGCGCAGCAACCGGGACTAGCGGTTACGAGCAGTACTTC.